The 8 T cell receptor beta chains presented below share a single source sample, sequenced in a study of T cell clonality in common variable immunodeficiency. Study-level points and caveats: Common variable immunodeficiency TCR beta sequences reportedly had fewer deletions and N-nucleotide insertions.

These receptors are not linked to any known antigen. This table comes from immunoSEQ multiplex PCR, and its TCRdb copy is limited to in-frame clones, with some not included. The record shows 25,000 or so clones for this sample, with no singletons present. The source material was peripheral blood mononuclear cells. The receptor set was obtained from a human donor with common variable immunodeficiency.

Remarks on this clone: The read ends 3 residues early relative to the CDR3; the germline J gene fills the gap. This chain uses TRBV5-3 with TRBJ2-2; possible D gene TRBD1, 6 bases. TRBV5-3 is classed as an ORF, of uncertain function. There are 17 residues in the CDR3. Deletions cut 0 bases from V and 0 bases from J, with 12 bases between. This chain's CDR3 is CARSLGPYRANTGELFF. The part of the CDR3 DNA that was read is TGTGCCAGAAGCTTGGGGCCATACAGGGCGAACACCGGGGAG.

This clone came up many times. The observed sequence ends 3 residues before the CDR3 terminus, with the missing tail filled in from the germline J gene. The chain couples TRBV11-2 to TRBJ1-1, with TRBD1 identical over 9 bases. The J segment lost 5 bases and the V segment lost 8 bases, leaving 6 bases of the junction unmatched. The germline gives CDR1 SGHAT, CDR2 FQNNGV. CDR3 size: 13 residues. CDR3 residues: CASGEQGATEAFF. CDR3 DNA (partial): TGTGCCAGCGGAGAACAGGGGGCGACTGAA.

In its sample, this clone was seen many times. The CDR3 end is not reached by the read, which stops 3 residues before it; the germline J gene fills it in. This chain uses TRBV30 with TRBJ2-7, with 16 bases that match TRBD2. Germline loops: CDR1 GTSNPN, CDR2 SVGIG (reference sequence). The CDR3 contains 14 residues. V gave up 6 bases and J gave up 6 bases; unmatched junction bases: 5. The sequenced part of the CDR3 DNA is TGTGCCTGTGGGACTAGCGGGGGGGCTGCCGAG. Amino acid sequence: CACGTSGGAAE. Given in full, the CDR3 is CACGTSGGAAEQYF.

Comments on this clone: The read comes to an end 3 residues before the CDR3 does, leaving the germline J gene to fill in the end. J is TRBJ2-5 and V is TRBV18; D is uncertain. The CDR3 is made up of 13 amino acids. Germline V gene lookup returns CDR1 KGHSH and CDR2 LQKENI. Trimming removed 1 base at V and 1 base at J, with 4 bases between. The DNA read from the CDR3 is TGTGCCAGCTCACCACTGGCCCAAGAGACC. Its translation is CASSPLAQET. The entire CDR3 protein reads CASSPLAQETQYF.

Note on this clone: The read stops 3 residues short of the end of the CDR3; the missing end is completed from the germline J gene. The rearrangement links TRBV30 to TRBJ1-2, with 10 bases lining up with TRBD1. The CDR3 contains 11 residues. Germline values: CDR1 GTSNPN, CDR2 SVGIG (reference sequence). J lost 7 bases, V lost 8 bases, and 4 bases had no gene match. The CDR3 sequence is CARQGAGGYTF. The sequenced part of the CDR3 DNA is TGTGCCCGACAGGGGGCAGGTGGC.

This clone was counted ten times or more. The missing CDR3 end, 3 residues past where the read stops, is filled in from the germline J gene. V usage is TRBV30 and J usage is TRBJ2-5, with D hard to call. The CDR3 runs 13 residues. V was pared by 3 bases and J by 0 bases, with 8 bases between. CDR1 and CDR2 from the germline V gene are GTSNPN and SVGIG (reference sequence). The CDR3 bases that were read are TGTGCCTGGAGCGGCCGGGACCAAGAGACC. It yields the protein CAWSGRDQET. The full CDR3 reads CAWSGRDQETQYF.

In regard to this clone: Read data end 3 residues before the CDR3 end; the end is taken from the germline J gene. The chain has TRBV2 and TRBJ2-7; 8 nucleotides match TRBD1. V was pared by 3 bases and J by 5 bases, with 6 bases of the junction left unmatched. The CDR3 loop spans 14 amino acids. Looked up from germline, CDR1 is SNHLY and CDR2 is FYNNEI. Here the CDR3 reads CASSDWQGANEQYF. The part of the CDR3 DNA that was read is TGTGCCAGCAGTGATTGGCAGGGGGCAAACGAG.

As concerns this clone: The read finishes 3 residues shy of the CDR3 end, and the germline J gene is used to complete it. V and J are TRBV7-8 and TRBJ2-4; D might be TRBD1 or TRBD2, each matching 5 bases. The CDR3 runs to 18 residues. Germline V gene sequence: CDR1 SGHVS, CDR2 FQNEAQ. V was pared by 5 bases and J by 7 bases, with 27 bases between. The CDR3 is CASSPGAFGRRGENIQYF. The sequenced part of the CDR3 DNA is TGTGCCAGCAGCCCTGGTGCATTCGGGCGACGAGGGGAGAACATT.